This TCR beta chain was observed in a study of T-cell memory formation after mild COVID-19. Germline V gives CDR1 SGHVS, CDR2 FNYEAQ. J gave up 2 bases and V 3 bases, and 4 bases lay outside the gene matches. The CDR3 totals 17 residues. Each CDR3 protein gets one entry after TCRdb re-called the 5' RACE reads with MiXCR. The sample lists 300,000 to 400,000 distinct CDR3 sequences, around 30% occurring once. About this clonotype: The antigen remains undetermined.

The study, taken as a whole, reports: Mainly in CM and EM were contracting CD4+ clones; CD8+ were in EMRA. A second wave of clones peaked on day 37, and their SARS-CoV-2 specificity went unconfirmed.

The source of this sequence is an adult woman who had mild COVID-19 (a few samples of this study predate the infection). Cell type and time point are not known. The chain has TRBV7-6 and TRBJ2-5, with 15 nucleotides matching TRBD2. Sequenced input: PBMCs or a T cell subset sorted from them (not recorded which). The chain's CDR3 is CASSFHGLAGGQETQYF. In DNA, the CDR3 is TGTGCCAGCAGCTTTCACGGACTAGCGGGGGGGCAAGAGACCCAGTACTTC.